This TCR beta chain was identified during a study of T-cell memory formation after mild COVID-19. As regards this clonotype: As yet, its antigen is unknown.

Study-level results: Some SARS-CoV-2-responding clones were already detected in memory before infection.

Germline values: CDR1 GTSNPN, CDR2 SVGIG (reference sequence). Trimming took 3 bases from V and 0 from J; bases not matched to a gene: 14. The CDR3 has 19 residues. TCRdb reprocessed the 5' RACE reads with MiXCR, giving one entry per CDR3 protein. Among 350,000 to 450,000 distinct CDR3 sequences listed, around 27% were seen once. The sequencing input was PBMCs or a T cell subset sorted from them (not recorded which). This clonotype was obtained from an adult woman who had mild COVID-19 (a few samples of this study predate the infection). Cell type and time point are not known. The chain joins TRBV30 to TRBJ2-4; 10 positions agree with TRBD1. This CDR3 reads CAWSRDRGAGRVAKNIQYF. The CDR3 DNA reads TGTGCCTGGAGCCGGGACAGGGGCGCCGGTAGGGTAGCCAAAAACATTCAGTACTTC.